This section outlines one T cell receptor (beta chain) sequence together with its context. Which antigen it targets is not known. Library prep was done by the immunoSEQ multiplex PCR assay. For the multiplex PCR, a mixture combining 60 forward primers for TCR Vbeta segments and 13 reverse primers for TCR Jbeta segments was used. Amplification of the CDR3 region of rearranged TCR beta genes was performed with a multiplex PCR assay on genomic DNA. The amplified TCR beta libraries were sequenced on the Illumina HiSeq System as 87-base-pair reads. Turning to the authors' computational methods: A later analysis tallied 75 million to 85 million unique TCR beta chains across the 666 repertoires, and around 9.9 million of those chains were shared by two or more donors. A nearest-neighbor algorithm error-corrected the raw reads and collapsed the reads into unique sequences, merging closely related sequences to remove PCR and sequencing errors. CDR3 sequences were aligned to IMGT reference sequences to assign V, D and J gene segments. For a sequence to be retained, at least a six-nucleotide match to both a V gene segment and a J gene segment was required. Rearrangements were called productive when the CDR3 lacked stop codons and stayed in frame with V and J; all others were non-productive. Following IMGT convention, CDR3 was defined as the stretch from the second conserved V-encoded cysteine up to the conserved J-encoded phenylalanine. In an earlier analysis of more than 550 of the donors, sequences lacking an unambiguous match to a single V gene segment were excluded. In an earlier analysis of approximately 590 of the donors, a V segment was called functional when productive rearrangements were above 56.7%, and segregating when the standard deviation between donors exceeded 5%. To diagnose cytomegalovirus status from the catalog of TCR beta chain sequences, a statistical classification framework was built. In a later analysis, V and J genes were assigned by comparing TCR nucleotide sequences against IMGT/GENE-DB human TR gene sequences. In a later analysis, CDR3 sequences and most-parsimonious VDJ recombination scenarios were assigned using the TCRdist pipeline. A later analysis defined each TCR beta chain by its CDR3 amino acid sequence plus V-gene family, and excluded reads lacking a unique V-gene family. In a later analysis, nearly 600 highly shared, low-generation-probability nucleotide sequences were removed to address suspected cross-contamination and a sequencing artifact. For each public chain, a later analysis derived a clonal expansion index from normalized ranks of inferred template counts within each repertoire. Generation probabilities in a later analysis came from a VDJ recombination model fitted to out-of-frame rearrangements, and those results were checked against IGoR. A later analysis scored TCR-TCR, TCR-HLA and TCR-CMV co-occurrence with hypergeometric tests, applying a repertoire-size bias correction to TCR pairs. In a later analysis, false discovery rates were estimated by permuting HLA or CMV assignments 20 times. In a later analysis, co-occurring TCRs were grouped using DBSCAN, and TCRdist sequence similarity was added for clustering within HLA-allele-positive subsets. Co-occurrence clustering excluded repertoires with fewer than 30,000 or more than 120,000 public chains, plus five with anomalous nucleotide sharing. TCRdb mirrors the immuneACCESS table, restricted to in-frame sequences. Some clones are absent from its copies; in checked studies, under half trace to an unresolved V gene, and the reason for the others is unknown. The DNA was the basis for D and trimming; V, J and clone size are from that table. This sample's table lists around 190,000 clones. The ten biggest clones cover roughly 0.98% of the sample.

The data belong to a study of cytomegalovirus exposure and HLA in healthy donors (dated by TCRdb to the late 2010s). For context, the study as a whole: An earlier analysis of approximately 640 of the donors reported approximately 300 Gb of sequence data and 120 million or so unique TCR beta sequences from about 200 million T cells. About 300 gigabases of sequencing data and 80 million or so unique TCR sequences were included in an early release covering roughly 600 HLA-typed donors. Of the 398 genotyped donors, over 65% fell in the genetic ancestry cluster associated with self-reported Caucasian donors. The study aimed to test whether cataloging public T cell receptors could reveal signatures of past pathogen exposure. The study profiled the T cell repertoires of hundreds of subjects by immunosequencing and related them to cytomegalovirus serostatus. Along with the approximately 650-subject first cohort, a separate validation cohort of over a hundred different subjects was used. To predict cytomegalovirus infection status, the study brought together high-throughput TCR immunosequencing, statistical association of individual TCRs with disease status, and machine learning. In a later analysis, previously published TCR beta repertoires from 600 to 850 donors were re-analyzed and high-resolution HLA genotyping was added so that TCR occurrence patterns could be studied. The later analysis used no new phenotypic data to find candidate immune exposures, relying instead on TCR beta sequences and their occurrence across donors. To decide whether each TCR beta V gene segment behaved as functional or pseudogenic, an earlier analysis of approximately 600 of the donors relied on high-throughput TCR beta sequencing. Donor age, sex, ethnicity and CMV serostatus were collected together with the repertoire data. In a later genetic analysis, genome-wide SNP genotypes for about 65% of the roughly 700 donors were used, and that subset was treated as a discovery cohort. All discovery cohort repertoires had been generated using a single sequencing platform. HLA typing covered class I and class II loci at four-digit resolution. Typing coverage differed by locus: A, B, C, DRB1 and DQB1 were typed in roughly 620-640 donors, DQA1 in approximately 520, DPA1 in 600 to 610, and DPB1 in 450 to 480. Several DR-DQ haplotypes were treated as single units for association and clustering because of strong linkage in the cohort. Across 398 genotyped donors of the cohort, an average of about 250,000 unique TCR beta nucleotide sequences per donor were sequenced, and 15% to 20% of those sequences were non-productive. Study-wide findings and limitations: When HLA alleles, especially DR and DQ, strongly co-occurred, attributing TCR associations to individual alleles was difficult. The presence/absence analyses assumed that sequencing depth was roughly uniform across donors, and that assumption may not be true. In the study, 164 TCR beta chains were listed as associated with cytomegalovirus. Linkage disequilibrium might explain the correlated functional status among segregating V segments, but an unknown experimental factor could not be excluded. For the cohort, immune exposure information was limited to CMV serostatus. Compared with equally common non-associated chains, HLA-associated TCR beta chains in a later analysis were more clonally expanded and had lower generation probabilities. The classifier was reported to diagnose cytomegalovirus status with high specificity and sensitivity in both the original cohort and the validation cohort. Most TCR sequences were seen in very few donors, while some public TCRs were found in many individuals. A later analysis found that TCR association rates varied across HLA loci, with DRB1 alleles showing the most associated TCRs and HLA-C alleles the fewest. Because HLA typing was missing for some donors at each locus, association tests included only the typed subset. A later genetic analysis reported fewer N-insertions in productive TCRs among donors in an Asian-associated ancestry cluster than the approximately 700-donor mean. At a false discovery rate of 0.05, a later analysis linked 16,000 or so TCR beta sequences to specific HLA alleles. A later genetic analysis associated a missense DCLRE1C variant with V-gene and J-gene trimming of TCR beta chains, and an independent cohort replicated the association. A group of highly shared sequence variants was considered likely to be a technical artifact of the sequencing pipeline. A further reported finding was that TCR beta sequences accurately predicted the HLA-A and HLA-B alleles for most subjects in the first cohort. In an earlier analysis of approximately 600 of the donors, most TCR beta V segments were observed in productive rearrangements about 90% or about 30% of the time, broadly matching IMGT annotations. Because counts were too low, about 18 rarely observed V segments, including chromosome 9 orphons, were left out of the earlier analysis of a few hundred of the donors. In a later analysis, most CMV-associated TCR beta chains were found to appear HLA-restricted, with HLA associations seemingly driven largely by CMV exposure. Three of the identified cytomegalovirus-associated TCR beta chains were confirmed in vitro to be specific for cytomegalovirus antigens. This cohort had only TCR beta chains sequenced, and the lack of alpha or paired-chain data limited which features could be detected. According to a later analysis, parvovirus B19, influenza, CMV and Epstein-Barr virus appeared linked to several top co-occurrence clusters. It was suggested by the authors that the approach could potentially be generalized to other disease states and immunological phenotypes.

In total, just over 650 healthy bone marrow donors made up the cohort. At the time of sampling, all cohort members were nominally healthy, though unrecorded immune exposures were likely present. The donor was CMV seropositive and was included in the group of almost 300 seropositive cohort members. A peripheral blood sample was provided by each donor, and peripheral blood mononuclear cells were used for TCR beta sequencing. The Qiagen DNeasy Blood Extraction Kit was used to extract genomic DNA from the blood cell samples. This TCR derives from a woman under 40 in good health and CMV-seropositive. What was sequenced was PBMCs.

CDR3 region: CASSDGQTYTRQYF. In nucleotide form, the sequence is TGTGCCAGCAGTGATGGACAGACATATACGAGGCAGTATTTT. The rearrangement joined TRBV6-1 to TRBJ2-3; TRBD1 is possibly the D segment (6 matching bases). From a lookup of the germline V gene, CDR1 and CDR2 are MNHNS and SASEGT. The CDR3 runs 14 amino acids, cysteine and phenylalanine included. The sequence is cut down to CDR3 DNA, 42 bases in frame from base 1. V gives up 3 bases and J gives up 11 bases, and the segment between their germline ends measures 18 bases.